The 18 T cell receptor beta chains in this list originate from one sample, sequenced in a study of blood T cell repertoires in COVID-19. Sequenced by immunoSEQ multiplex PCR; TCRdb stores in-frame clones only, minus some. The sample yields a few hundred thousand clones, around 90% seen once. The sample was PBMCs or T cells enriched from blood (not recorded which). These receptor sequences come from a woman aged 18-29 years with acute COVID-19.

DNA of the CDR3: TGTGCCAGCAGCTTGGCGGCCGTCAGGGGGCATAGCCGTCTCTATGGCTACACCTTC. This encodes CASSLAAVRGHSRLYGYTF. The rearrangement uses TRBV5-6 and TRBJ1-2, with 8 bases fitting TRBD1. Germline V gene lookup returns CDR1 SGHDT and CDR2 YYEEEE. The CDR3 is 19 residues long. V shed 0 bases and J 4 bases; nucleotides not matched to a gene: 17.

In its sample, this clone was seen once. V usage is TRBV15 and J usage is TRBJ2-1; TRBD2 agrees at 8 bases. The CDR3 sequence is 16 residues long. V lost 2 bases and J lost 3; bases outside the gene matches: 6. Germline CDR1 LNHNV, CDR2 YYDKDF (reference sequence). The CDR3 DNA is TGTGCCACCAGCAGATCCCTCGGGGGGGACTACAATGAGCAGTTCTTC. Translation: CATSRSLGGDYNEQFF.

This chain connects TRBV24-1 to TRBJ1-5; D is ambiguous. With 3 bases removed from V and 6 bases from J, the gap between germline ends came to 8 bases. This CDR3 is 13 amino acids long. Germline assignment: CDR1 KGHDR and CDR2 SFDVKD. In DNA, the CDR3 is TGTGCCACCAGTGATCGCGGTACTCAGCCCCAGCATTTT. Translating it yields CATSDRGTQPQHF.

In this sample, this clone turned up once. V is TRBV6-5 and J is TRBJ2-3; D not resolved. V was pared by 2 bases and J by 0 bases, with 9 bases between. CDR3 size: 15 residues. Germline CDR1 MNHEY, CDR2 SVGAGI. CDR3 nucleotide sequence: TGTGCCAGCAGTTACGACGCGGAGAGCACAGATACGCAGTATTTT. Protein sequence: CASSYDAESTDTQYF.

The rearrangement uses TRBV19 and TRBJ1-1; D uncertain. V lost 5 bases to trimming and J lost 0 bases, with 13 bases between them. The germline V gene has CDR1 LNHDA and CDR2 SQIVND (reference sequence). There are 15 residues in the CDR3. The CDR3 bases are TGTGCCAGTAGTTTGAACGCCCTACTGAACACTGAAGCTTTCTTT. It codes for CASSLNALLNTEAFF.

The V call is TRBV14, the J call TRBJ2-7, with D possibly TRBD2 on 6 matching bases. V was trimmed by 3 bases and J by 3 bases, leaving 12 bases between them. Germline V gene data show CDR1 as SGHDN and CDR2 as FVKESK. The CDR3 length is 14 residues. The CDR3 DNA follows: TGTGCCAGCAGCCAGGTGGGACTGTTCTACGAGCAGTACTTC. It is translated as CASSQVGLFYEQYF. Supplemented by reference TRBV14 and TRBJ2-7, the full variable domain reads EAGVTQFPSHSVIEKGQTVTLRCDPISGHDNLYWYRRVMGKEIKFLLHFVKESKQDESGMPNNRFLAERTGGTYSTLKVQPAELEDSGVYFCASSQVGLFYEQYFGPGTRLTVT.

This clone has more than one count but fewer than ten. The chain recombines TRBV10-1 with TRBJ1-4, with a possible D match to TRBD1 (5 bases). Germline values: CDR1 WNHNN, CDR2 SYGVQD (reference sequence). V was trimmed by 4 bases and J by 4 bases, leaving 7 bases between them. This CDR3 is 13 amino acids long. The CDR3 DNA reads as TGCGCCAGCAGTGCGACAGTTAATGAAAAACTGTTTTTT. It codes for CASSATVNEKLFF.

V is TRBV5-1 and J is TRBJ2-5; tentative D call: TRBD2 (6 bases). Germline assignment: CDR1 SGHRS and CDR2 YFSETQ. With 0 bases removed from V and 4 bases from J, the gap between germline ends came to 13 bases. This CDR3 is built from 15 residues. Here the CDR3 reads CASSLGSGDRETQYF. CDR3 nucleotides: TGCGCCAGCAGCTTGGGATCGGGAGACCGAGAGACCCAGTACTTC.

In DNA, the CDR3 is TGTGCCAGTAGTATCCCTCAGGGGTACGGAGCCAAAAACATTCAGTACTTC. Amino acids: CASSIPQGYGAKNIQYF. The V gene is TRBV19, the J gene TRBJ2-4, with D possibly being TRBD1 (6 bases). The ends were cut back, 3 bases at V and 0 bases at J, with 15 bases in the middle. This CDR3 has 17 amino acids. Germline lookup yields CDR1 LNHDA and CDR2 SQIVND (reference sequence).

J is TRBJ1-4 and V is TRBV2; D possibly corresponds to TRBD1 (6 bases). This CDR3 has 17 amino acids. V was trimmed by 6 bases and J by 4 bases, leaving 21 bases between them. In germline, CDR1 is SNHLY, CDR2 FYNNEI. In nucleotides, the CDR3 is TGTGCCAGCAGCGAGACTTACAGGGCTGGGAATAATGAAAAACTGTTTTTT. It translates to CASSETYRAGNNEKLFF.

The gene calls are TRBV2 and TRBJ1-5, with D unclear. CDR3 length: 15 residues. V lost 6 bases and J 4 bases, leaving 16 bases between the germline ends. The germline V gene has CDR1 SNHLY and CDR2 FYNNEI. The CDR3 sequence: CASRADKMINQPQHF. Here the CDR3 DNA reads TGTGCCAGCAGGGCGGATAAGATGATAAATCAGCCCCAGCATTTT.

V usage is TRBV2 and J usage is TRBJ2-3; tentatively, D is TRBD1 (6 bases). The CDR3 loop spans 14 amino acids. Germline V gene lookup returns CDR1 SNHLY and CDR2 FYNNEI. Deletions cut 7 bases from V and 0 bases from J, with 11 bases between. The CDR3 loop reads CASKRGISTDTQYF. CDR3 coding DNA: TGTGCCAGCAAGAGGGGGATTAGCACAGATACGCAGTATTTT.

This clone was counted a single time. The chain is built from TRBV5-8 and TRBJ2-5; a weak D match, TRBD1 (6 bases). V was pared by 2 bases and J by 1 base, with 9 bases between. The CDR3 length is 14 residues. CDR1 is SGHTS, CDR2 YDEGEE, per germline. The CDR3 is CASSFGTLQETQYF. The CDR3, as DNA: TGTGCCAGCAGCTTCGGGACACTCCAAGAGACCCAGTACTTC.

The CDR3 DNA follows: TGCGCCAGCAGCTTTCGAGCGGGAGTTTCCTACAATGAGCAGTTCTTC. Protein: CASSFRAGVSYNEQFF. The rearrangement uses TRBV5-1 and TRBJ2-1; 8 positions agree with TRBD2. Germline V CDR1 and CDR2: SGHRS, YFSETQ. The CDR3 is 16 amino acids. V dropped 2 bases and J dropped 1; count of bases not matched to a gene: 5.

This clone was detected many times. V usage is TRBV6-4 and J usage is TRBJ2-3; 10 bases are shared with TRBD1. CDR1 and CDR2 (germline): MRHNA, SNTAGT. The trim removed 0 bases at V and 4 bases at J, leaving 1 base unmatched. The CDR3 covers 15 residues. The CDR3 protein is CASSDSTGGADTQYF. For the CDR3, the DNA is TGTGCCAGCAGTGACTCGACAGGGGGCGCAGATACGCAGTATTTT.

This chain links TRBV28 with TRBJ2-5, with TRBD1 as a possible D gene (6 bases). The ends were cut back, 6 bases at V and 2 bases at J, with 10 bases in the middle. The germline V gene has CDR1 MDHEN and CDR2 SYDVKM. The CDR3 length is 13 residues. This CDR3 is CASSRGQQETQYF. CDR3 coding DNA: TGTGCCAGCAGCCGTGGACAGCAAGAGACCCAGTACTTC.

The V call is TRBV5-6, the J call TRBJ1-2; the D is unclear. The CDR3 extends over 15 amino acids. Trimming stripped 1 base from V and 2 bases from J, with 12 bases between. CDR1 SGHDT and CDR2 YYEEEE come from the germline V gene. The CDR3 loop is CASSLFTAKNYGYTF. The DNA of the CDR3 is TGTGCCAGCAGCTTGTTCACAGCTAAGAACTATGGCTACACCTTC.

The chain uses TRBV7-2 and TRBJ2-7; 9 nucleotides align to TRBD1. Germline-derived CDR1 and CDR2 are SGHTA and FQGNSA. This CDR3 has 15 residues. Unmatched junction bases numbered 8, after V lost 3 bases and J lost 5 bases. CDR3 region: CASSFQGQGSNEQYF. CDR3 nucleotides: TGTGCCAGCAGCTTTCAGGGACAGGGCTCAAACGAGCAGTACTTC.